The following is a T cell receptor beta chain sequence with its context. Stated time point: baseline, week 1 (first vaccination visit). Treatment specified: pre-vaccination baseline after standard-of-care therapy. This sample is part of a study of a mutant IDH1 vaccine in newly diagnosed glioma. Here immunoSEQ multiplex PCR was the method, and the copy in TCRdb shows in-frame clones only, minus some. In the table there are about 59,000 clones, more than 85% of which are singletons. The TCR originated in a man aged 50 to 60 with glioma. The source material was PBMCs, sampled from a glioma patient treated with radiotherapy, temozolomide or both.

In nucleotides, the CDR3 is TGTGCCAGTAGCGGACTTGGGCGGAACACTGAAGCTTTCTTT. This translates into CASSGLGRNTEAFF. The chain couples TRBV19 to TRBJ1-1; D is uncertain. There are 14 residues in the CDR3. Germline CDR1 reads LNHDA; CDR2 reads SQIVND (reference sequence). The V and J ends lost 6 bases and 1 base respectively, with 12 bases between them.